Listed here are 18 T cell receptor beta chains from one sample, sequenced in a study of blood T cell repertoires in COVID-19. The protocol was immunoSEQ multiplex PCR, while the TCRdb copy is restricted to in-frame clones and leaves out a portion. In the table there are fewer than 250,000 clones, approximately 90% of which are singletons. Material for sequencing was peripheral blood. All receptors come from a man between 35 and 55 years old with acute or convalescent COVID-19.

The chain has TRBV5-1 and TRBJ1-6; 7 positions agree with TRBD1. Per the germline V gene, CDR1 is SGHRS and CDR2 is YFSETQ. Trimming cost V 1 base and J 10 bases; bases outside gene matches: 11. The CDR3 is 16 residues long. In nucleotides, the CDR3 is TGCGCCAGCAGCTTGCGGCCGCCGGACAGGACCTCACCCCTCCACTTT. Protein: CASSLRPPDRTSPLHF.

The chain carries TRBV11-2 and TRBJ1-2; 8 nucleotides agree with TRBD1. There are 12 residues in the CDR3. Germline CDR1 reads SGHAT; CDR2 reads FQNNGV. Germline trimming cut 5 bases from V and 7 bases from J; bases unmatched to any gene: 3. CDR3 sequence: CASSTDRVGYTF. CDR3 in DNA: TGTGCCAGCAGCACGGACAGGGTTGGCTACACCTTC.

The chain recombines TRBV7-8 with TRBJ2-3; TRBD2 aligns across 7 bases. The V segment lost 2 bases and the J segment 5 bases; nucleotides outside the gene matches: 10. The germline V gene has CDR1 SGHVS and CDR2 FQNEAQ. This CDR3 spans 16 amino acids. CDR3 sequence: CASSLWIAGEGDTQYF. In nucleotides, the CDR3 is TGTGCCAGCAGCTTATGGATTGCGGGAGAGGGAGATACGCAGTATTTT.

The chain links TRBV27 to TRBJ2-7; 10 nucleotides line up with TRBD1. This CDR3 comprises 14 residues. Trimming cost V 6 bases and J 4 bases; bases outside gene matches: 6. CDR1 and CDR2 (germline): MNHEY, SMNVEV (reference sequence). The CDR3 loop is CASSRQGARYEQYF. Written as DNA, the CDR3 is TGTGCCAGCAGCCGACAGGGGGCGAGATACGAGCAGTACTTC.

This chain uses TRBV28 with TRBJ1-5, with D perhaps TRBD1 (5 bases). The CDR3 is made up of 16 amino acids. With 3 bases removed from V and 1 base from J, the gap between germline ends came to 13 bases. Germline loops: CDR1 MDHEN, CDR2 SYDVKM. This chain's CDR3 is CASSLTGVTSNQPQHF. The CDR3 nucleotides read TGTGCCAGCAGTTTGACGGGGGTGACGAGCAATCAGCCCCAGCATTTT. The full variable domain, its missing parts supplied by reference TRBV28 and TRBJ1-5, is DVKVTQSSRYLVKRTGEKVFLECVQDMDHENMFWYRQDPGLGLRLIYFSYDVKMKEKGDIPEGYSVSREKKERFSLILESASTNQTSMYLCASSLTGVTSNQPQHFGDGTRLSIL.

This clone has a handful of counts. The chain links TRBV28 to TRBJ2-1; tentative D call: TRBD2 (6 bases). CDR1 and CDR2 (germline): MDHEN, SYDVKM. Trimming shortened V by 2 bases and J by 9 bases, and 20 bases separated the two germline ends. There are 16 residues in the CDR3. Here the CDR3 DNA reads TGTGCCAGCAGTTTACCTGGCGGGGTGGTAATGGGTGAGCAGTTCTTC. It specifies CASSLPGGVVMGEQFF.

This clone has just a few counts. The chain couples TRBV6-5 to TRBJ1-3, with D tentatively TRBD1 (6 bases). V shed 6 bases and J shed 3 bases, with 9 bases lying between them. The CDR3 covers 13 residues. The V gene's germline CDR1 is MNHEY and CDR2 SVGAGI. In nucleotides, the CDR3 is TGTGCCAGCAGCCACAGGGATGGAAACACCATATATTTT. Translated, it gives CASSHRDGNTIYF.

The J gene is TRBJ2-3, the V gene TRBV18; D call uncertain. CDR1 is KGHSH and CDR2 is LQKENI in the germline V gene. CDR3 size: 12 residues. V was clipped by 5 bases and J by 8 bases, with 11 bases between them. The CDR3 sequence is CASSDDTSTQYF. CDR3 in DNA: TGTGCCAGCTCAGACGACACGTCTACGCAGTATTTT.

V gene TRBV28 combines with J gene TRBJ2-2, with 11 bases fitting TRBD1. J gave up 6 bases and V 5 bases, and 8 bases lay outside the gene matches. CDR3 length: 16 amino acids. CDR1 is MDHEN, CDR2 SYDVKM, per germline. The CDR3 loop reads CASSPWDRGEAGELFF. The CDR3 nucleotides are TGTGCCAGCAGTCCTTGGGACAGGGGGGAAGCCGGGGAGCTGTTTTTT.

The chain carries TRBV24-1 and TRBJ2-7; possibly TRBD1 for D (6 bases). Germline CDR1 and CDR2: KGHDR and SFDVKD. This CDR3 is built from 14 residues. The V end was cut by 2 bases, the J end by 3 bases, with 10 bases between. Here the CDR3 DNA reads TGTGCCACCAGTGATTCGAGGGGACACTACGAGCAGTACTTC. It translates to CATSDSRGHYEQYF.

V usage is TRBV14 and J usage is TRBJ2-2; 8 nucleotides agree with TRBD1. Germline-derived CDR1 and CDR2 are SGHDN and FVKESK. The CDR3 covers 15 residues. V lost 4 bases, J lost 6 bases, and 7 bases stayed unmatched. CDR3: CASSPSRGRAGELFF. The CDR3 DNA sequence: TGTGCCAGCAGCCCATCCAGGGGGCGAGCCGGGGAGCTGTTTTTT.

The chain has TRBV7-9 and TRBJ1-1; D remains ambiguous. This CDR3 region has 13 residues. CDR1 and CDR2 (germline): SEHNR, FQNEAQ (reference sequence). Between the trimmed V and J ends, which lost 5 bases and 6 bases, there was a span of 13 bases. The CDR3 reads CASSHPQLPEAFF. The CDR3 coding sequence is TGTGCCAGCAGCCACCCACAGCTTCCTGAAGCTTTCTTT.

The chain employs TRBV6-5 and TRBJ1-2; TRBD1 matches at 7 bases. Germline loops: CDR1 MNHEY, CDR2 SVGAGI. This CDR3 has 15 amino acids. After removal of 4 bases from V and 5 bases from J, the junction contained 10 bases not matched to a gene. This CDR3 is CASSSTTTGMYGYTF. As DNA, the CDR3 is TGTGCCAGCAGTTCTACCACGACAGGGATGTATGGCTACACCTTC.

This chain connects TRBV27 to TRBJ2-5; D is unclear. CDR3 length equals 12 residues. Looked up from germline, CDR1 is MNHEY and CDR2 is SMNVEV (reference sequence). V lost 6 bases, J lost 5 bases, and 10 bases lay in between. This CDR3 is CASRGTGETQYF. The CDR3, as DNA: TGTGCCAGCAGAGGAACGGGTGAGACCCAGTACTTC.

This clone was detected only once. The V call is TRBV5-1, the J call TRBJ2-3, with 8 bases lining up with TRBD2. CDR1 SGHRS and CDR2 YFSETQ come from the germline V gene. This CDR3 has 17 residues. V was clipped by 0 bases and J by 2 bases; unmatched bases: 8. CDR3 loop: CASSLAAGGPHTDTQYF. The CDR3 coding sequence is TGCGCCAGCAGCTTGGCGGCGGGGGGCCCTCACACAGATACGCAGTATTTT.

J is TRBJ2-7 and V is TRBV5-4, with D tentatively TRBD2 (5 bases). In germline, CDR1 is SGHNT, CDR2 YYREEE (reference sequence). The CDR3 length is 13 residues. Between the trimmed V and J ends, which lost 2 bases and 3 bases, there was a span of 9 bases. CDR3 DNA: TGTGCCAGCAGCTTTTCCCGGGACTACGAGCAGTACTTC. Translated: CASSFSRDYEQYF.

The rearrangement links TRBV3-1 (or the pseudogene TRBV3-2) to TRBJ2-1; 8 nucleotides agree with TRBD2. The CDR3 extends over 16 amino acids. The V gene's germline CDR1 is LGHDT and CDR2 YNNKEL (reference sequence). Unmatched junction bases numbered 8, after V lost 0 bases and J lost 7 bases. The CDR3 sequence: CASSQDVTGGTNEQFF. The CDR3 DNA sequence: TGTGCCAGCAGCCAAGATGTCACGGGGGGGACGAATGAGCAGTTCTTC.

This chain joins TRBV6-6 and TRBJ2-7; D is unclear. Per germline, CDR1 MNHNY and CDR2 SVGAGI (reference sequence). V lost 7 bases, J lost 3 bases, and 13 bases lay in between. There are 13 residues in the CDR3. The CDR3 DNA reads TGTGCCAGCACTCCGGGTAAGGTCTACGAGCAGTACTTC. It yields the protein CASTPGKVYEQYF.